This T cell receptor (beta chain) was identified in a study of blood T cell repertoires in COVID-19. Turning to the study itself: Acute and convalescent COVID-19 samples came from the United States, Italy and Spain. Sample material is recorded as cDNA or gDNA derived from T cells, B-cell-depleted T cells, or PBMCs.

Original analysis: Reference gene primers were amplified, and this amplification served to estimate nucleated cell counts. TCRdb's table, derived via immunoSEQ multiplex PCR, lists solely in-frame clones and lacks some. From that table come the V and J calls and clone size; the DNA was used to work out D and trimming. The sample records approximately 240,000 clones, around 82% being singletons. The receptor was isolated from a woman aged 80 or over with active or convalescent COVID-19. The sample was peripheral blood.

CDR3 region: CATSSASGGRTPLHF. The CDR3 region has the DNA TGTGCCACCTCATCCGCATCAGGGGGCCGGACACCCCTCCACTTT. The V call is TRBV25-1, the J call TRBJ1-6; the match to TRBD1 covers 8 bases. CDR1 is MGHDK, CDR2 SYGVNS, per germline. The CDR3 extends over 15 amino acids. The V segment lost 10 bases and the J segment 11 bases; nucleotides outside the gene matches: 16.